The 32 T cell receptor beta chains below all came from one sample that was sequenced in a study of CD8 T cells in ankylosing spondylitis. Whole-study findings and limits: Within ankylosing spondylitis blood, a TCR beta motif made up of eight or nine highly homologous variants appeared to be characteristic.

Antigen specificity for these receptors is unknown. TCRdb re-called the 5' RACE reads through MiXCR, storing one row per CDR3 protein. The repertoire holds roughly 440,000 distinct CDR3 sequences, with 17% as singletons. The sequenced sample was blood, either unsorted or a sorted T cell fraction (not recorded which). Receptors were obtained from a male donor with ankylosing spondylitis.

This chain joins TRBV20-1 and TRBJ1-1, with 7 bases lining up with TRBD1. Per germline, CDR1 DFQATT and CDR2 SNEGSKA (reference sequence). The ends lost 3 bases at V and 0 bases at J; junction bases unmatched: 10. The CDR3 runs to 16 residues. Written as DNA, the CDR3 is TGCAGTGCTAGTGGAGGGGGCTCTACCATGAACACTGAAGCTTTCTTT. As protein: CSASGGGSTMNTEAFF.

The chain carries TRBV10-3 and TRBJ1-6, with D hard to call. The CDR3 is made up of 16 amino acids. Deletions cut 3 bases from V and 4 bases from J, with 13 bases between. CDR1 is ENHRY and CDR2 is SYGVKD in the germline V gene. The CDR3 region is CAISESEQAYNSPLHF. The CDR3, as DNA: TGTGCCATCAGTGAAAGTGAGCAGGCTTATAATTCACCCCTCCACTTT.

This clonotype was recorded a few times. The rearrangement uses TRBV5-1 and TRBJ1-2, with 7 bases aligning to TRBD1. Germline V gene sequence: CDR1 SGHRS, CDR2 YFSETQ. This CDR3 is built from 14 residues. Germline trimming cut 3 bases from V and 5 bases from J; bases unmatched to any gene: 7. The CDR3: CASSWETGRYGYTF. CDR3 coding DNA: TGCGCCAGCAGCTGGGAGACAGGGCGTTATGGCTACACCTTC.

The V gene is TRBV30, the J gene TRBJ2-5; no clear D gene. The V gene's germline CDR1 is GTSNPN and CDR2 SVGIG (reference sequence). The CDR3 spans 12 residues. V dropped 2 bases and J dropped 9 bases, with 13 bases sitting between them. As DNA, the CDR3 is TGTGCCTGGAGTTCCTCCGGGTATGCCCAGTACTTC. This translates into CAWSSSGYAQYF.

This clonotype was detected only a few times. This chain connects TRBV2 to TRBJ1-1; D perhaps matches TRBD1 (6 bases). This CDR3 has 14 amino acids. The ends were cut back, 3 bases at V and 2 bases at J, with 10 bases in the middle. The germline gives CDR1 SNHLY, CDR2 FYNNEI. The CDR3 nucleotides are TGTGCCAGCAGTGATAGGGGACACAACACTGAAGCTTTCTTT. It yields the protein CASSDRGHNTEAFF.

This clonotype has just a few counts. This rearrangement joins TRBV27 to TRBJ1-1, with 8 bases aligning to TRBD1. CDR3 length: 14 amino acids. Trimming cost V 3 bases and J 3 bases; bases outside gene matches: 3. Germline V gene sequence: CDR1 MNHEY, CDR2 SMNVEV (reference sequence). CDR3 loop: CASSFRGRDTEAFF. As DNA, the CDR3 is TGTGCCAGCAGTTTCAGGGGGCGGGACACTGAAGCTTTCTTT.

This clonotype showed up just a few times. The rearrangement links TRBV5-6 to TRBJ2-7, with unresolved D. Germline CDR1 and CDR2: SGHDT and YYEEEE. This CDR3 has 14 residues. Deletions cut 1 base from V and 4 bases from J, with 12 bases between. Here the CDR3 DNA reads TGTGCCAGCAGCTTGTGGGTCAGCCAATACGAGCAGTACTTC. Translated, it gives CASSLWVSQYEQYF.

V gene TRBV25-1 combines with J gene TRBJ2-1, with D perhaps matching TRBD2 (6 bases). The CDR3 length is 16 residues. CDR1 and CDR2 from the germline V gene are MGHDK and SYGVNS. With 1 base removed from V and 4 bases from J, the gap between germline ends came to 14 bases. CDR3 sequence: CASSEFGWAGYNEQFF. Written as DNA, the CDR3 is TGTGCCAGCAGTGAATTCGGTTGGGCGGGATACAATGAGCAGTTCTTC.

A few counts support this clonotype. The rearrangement links TRBV4-3 to TRBJ2-7, with 9 bases matching TRBD2. CDR3 length: 17 residues. After removal of 0 bases from V and 2 bases from J, the junction contained 8 bases not matched to a gene. Germline V gene sequence: CDR1 LGHNA, CDR2 YSLEER. In DNA, the CDR3 is TGCGCCAGCAGCCAAGAGTTAAGCGGGGGGAGACCCTACGAGCAGTACTTC. Translated: CASSQELSGGRPYEQYF.

This chain connects TRBV3-1 to TRBJ2-3; 11 bases align to TRBD2. Germline values: CDR1 LGHDT, CDR2 YNNKEL (reference sequence). V lost 4 bases, J lost 2 bases, and 8 bases stayed unmatched. This CDR3 contains 17 residues. The CDR3 reads CASSPRSGRGYTDTQYF. The CDR3 DNA reads TGTGCCAGCAGCCCCCGTAGCGGGAGGGGCTACACAGATACGCAGTATTTT.

This clonotype was picked up a small number of times. The V and J genes are TRBV5-1 and TRBJ1-1; D ambiguous. In germline, CDR1 is SGHRS, CDR2 YFSETQ. CDR3 length equals 14 residues. V dropped 0 bases and J dropped 0 bases, with 6 bases sitting between them. This CDR3 is CASSLDSVNTEAFF. DNA of the CDR3: TGCGCCAGCAGCTTGGATTCGGTGAACACTGAAGCTTTCTTT.

This clonotype was seen more than once but under ten times. The chain is built from TRBV12-3 or TRBV12-4 and TRBJ2-3; tentative D call: TRBD2 (5 bases). The CDR3 spans 13 residues. The V and J ends lost 5 bases and 6 bases respectively, with 12 bases between them. The CDR3 nucleotides are TGTGCCAGCAGTATAAGCGGTCCCGATACGCAGTATTTT. Translating gives CASSISGPDTQYF.

This clonotype was picked up many times. The chain uses TRBV20-1 and TRBJ2-7, with D perhaps matching TRBD2 (5 bases). This CDR3 spans 13 amino acids. V shed 6 bases and J shed 2 bases, with 14 bases lying between them. Germline CDR1 DFQATT, CDR2 SNEGSKA (reference sequence). CDR3 protein: CSAVTGNPYEQYF. The DNA for the CDR3 is TGCAGTGCGGTGACCGGGAACCCCTACGAGCAGTACTTC.

This chain connects TRBV25-1 to TRBJ1-6; no clear D gene. CDR3 length: 15 residues. Germline-derived CDR1 and CDR2 are MGHDK and SYGVNS. V shed 3 bases and J shed 0 bases, with 6 bases lying between them. The CDR3 region is CASSDPSSYNSPLHF. In nucleotides, the CDR3 is TGTGCCAGCAGTGACCCGAGCTCCTATAATTCACCCCTCCACTTT. Looking up the rest from reference TRBV25-1 and TRBJ1-6 gives the full variable domain: EADIYQTPRYLVIGTGKKITLECSQTMGHDKMYWYQQDPGMELHLIHYSYGVNSTEKGDLSSESTVSRIRTEHFPLTLESARPSHTSQYLCASSDPSSYNSPLHFGNGTRLTVT.

In this sample, this clonotype turned up a few times. The rearrangement uses TRBV5-1 and TRBJ1-3; TRBD1 might be the D (5 bases). The V and J ends lost 4 bases and 0 bases respectively, with 14 bases between them. The germline gives CDR1 SGHRS, CDR2 YFSETQ. The length of the CDR3 is 16 residues. CDR3 DNA sequence: TGCGCCAGCAGCCGGGGAGGGGAAAACTCTGGAAACACCATATATTTT. Its protein is CASSRGGENSGNTIYF.

This clonotype came up a few times. J is TRBJ2-3 and V is TRBV12-3 or TRBV12-4; TRBD1 might be the D (6 bases). V was pared by 5 bases and J by 5 bases, with 17 bases between. This CDR3 region has 15 residues. The CDR3 sequence is CASSTGQPGEDTQYF. The CDR3 bases are TGTGCCAGCAGTACCGGACAGCCCGGGGAAGATACGCAGTATTTT.

A few counts support this clonotype. The chain uses TRBV7-3 and TRBJ2-3, with D possibly TRBD1 on 5 matching bases. V was shortened by 3 bases and J by 2 bases, with 9 bases between the two germline ends. Germline CDR1 and CDR2: SGHTA and FQGTGA. This CDR3 spans 14 amino acids. CDR3: CASSFWGYTDTQYF. Written as DNA, the CDR3 is TGTGCCAGCAGCTTTTGGGGCTACACAGATACGCAGTATTTT. Full variable domain (outside the CDR3, taken from reference TRBV7-3 and TRBJ2-3): GAGVSQTPSNKVTEKGKYVELRCDPISGHTALYWYRQSLGQGPEFLIYFQGTGAADDSGLPNDRFFAVRPEGSVSTLKIQRTERGDSAVYLCASSFWGYTDTQYFGPGTRLTVL.

A few counts support this clonotype. V usage is TRBV6-4 and J usage is TRBJ2-7, with D uncertain. Trimming left V 11 bases short and J 7 bases short, with 9 bases between. The germline CDR1 and CDR2 sequences are MRHNA and SNTAGT. The CDR3 is made up of 9 amino acids. DNA of the CDR3: TGTGCCCGAGAGACGGAGCAGTACTTC. It specifies CARETEQYF.

This clonotype turned up a few times. The rearrangement links TRBV11-2 to TRBJ2-1; D is possibly TRBD1 (6 bases). The V end lost 2 bases, the J end lost 10 bases, and 12 bases lay between the germline ends. The germline V gene has CDR1 SGHAT and CDR2 FQNNGV. The CDR3 contains 13 residues. As DNA, the CDR3 is TGTGCCAGCAGCTTAAGGGGGATACGGGAGCAGTTCTTC. Protein product: CASSLRGIREQFF.

This clonotype was observed a few times. The chain has TRBV6-5 and TRBJ2-3; 10 positions match TRBD2. Germline loops: CDR1 MNHEY, CDR2 SVGAGI. V lost 2 bases and J lost 5; bases outside the gene matches: 4. The length of the CDR3 is 15 residues. The DNA of the CDR3 is TGTGCCAGCAGTTACATAGCGGGGGGTGAAGATACGCAGTATTTT. This translates into CASSYIAGGEDTQYF.

CDR3 sequence reads: CASSDRRGGNTEAFF. For the CDR3, the DNA is TGTGCCAGCAGCGACCGCAGGGGCGGGAACACTGAAGCTTTCTTT. This chain uses TRBV2 with TRBJ1-1; D may be TRBD1 (6 bases). The germline V gene has CDR1 SNHLY and CDR2 FYNNEI. The CDR3 length is 15 residues. V was pared by 6 bases and J by 1 base, with 15 bases between. The complete variable domain, with remaining parts taken from reference TRBV2 and TRBJ1-1, reads EPEVTQTPSHQVTQMGQEVILRCVPISNHLYFYWYRQILGQKVEFLVSFYNNEISEKSEIFDDQFSVERPDGSNFTLKIRSTKLEDSAMYFCASSDRRGGNTEAFFGQGTRLTVV.

The chain uses TRBV7-2 and TRBJ2-1; no firm D call. The CDR3 covers 14 residues. The ends were cut back, 1 base at V and 6 bases at J, with 10 bases in the middle. Per the germline V gene, CDR1 is SGHTA and CDR2 is FQGNSA. CDR3 sequence: CASSLDPRTNEQFF. The CDR3 DNA sequence: TGTGCCAGCAGCTTAGATCCTAGGACCAATGAGCAGTTCTTC.

The chain has TRBV12-3 or TRBV12-4 and TRBJ2-2; D remains unclear. V was pared by 7 bases and J by 12 bases, with 18 bases between. This CDR3 region has 13 residues. The CDR3 loop is CASTPGFGVQLFF. The CDR3 DNA follows: TGTGCCAGCACCCCCGGGTTTGGGGTGCAGCTGTTTTTT.

This clonotype was counted a few times. V and J are TRBV29-1 and TRBJ2-1, with TRBD2 as a possible D gene (5 bases). CDR3 length: 13 amino acids. The germline CDR1 and CDR2 sequences are SQVTM and ANQGSEA. The germline V and J ends were trimmed by 0 bases and 7 bases, with 10 bases remaining between them. CDR3 bases: TGCAGCGTTGAAGATAATAGGGAGAATGAGCAGTTCTTC. Protein: CSVEDNRENEQFF.

The chain links TRBV12-3 or TRBV12-4 to TRBJ1-3; TRBD1 matches 9 bases. V gave up 6 bases and J gave up 3 bases; unmatched junction bases: 3. The CDR3 contains 14 residues. CDR3 sequence: CASRGQGYGNTIYF. The DNA for the CDR3 is TGTGCCAGCAGAGGACAGGGGTATGGAAACACCATATATTTT.

This clonotype was seen a single time. The rearrangement joins TRBV30 to TRBJ2-3; maybe TRBD2 (6 bases). The CDR3 is 16 amino acids. Germline CDR1 GTSNPN, CDR2 SVGIG (reference sequence). The V end was cut by 1 base, the J end by 7 bases, with 21 bases between. The CDR3 DNA sequence: TGTGCCTGGAGTGCTGCGACTAGTGAGAAATCAAATACGCAGTATTTT. This gives the protein CAWSAATSEKSNTQYF.

This clonotype was counted between two and nine times. V usage is TRBV9 and J usage is TRBJ2-1; D ambiguous. V lost 0 bases and J lost 10, with 11 bases in between. Germline CDR1 SGDLS, CDR2 YYNGEE. The CDR3 runs to 13 residues. In DNA, the CDR3 is TGTGCCAGCAGCGTAGCAACAGCGAGAGAGCAGTTCTTC. Translation gives CASSVATAREQFF.

This clonotype was found many times. The rearrangement uses TRBV12-3 or TRBV12-4 and TRBJ1-2; 9 bases are a match to TRBD1. The junction had 6 bases not matched to a gene; V was cut back by 4 bases and J by 3 bases. CDR3 size: 15 residues. The CDR3 bases are TGTGCCAGCAGTTCCTACGGACAGGGGCACTATGGCTACACCTTC. Translation: CASSSYGQGHYGYTF.

This clonotype was seen more than once but under ten times. The chain recombines TRBV20-1 with TRBJ2-5, with D maybe TRBD1 (6 bases). The germline CDR1 and CDR2 sequences are DFQATT and SNEGSKA (reference sequence). The CDR3 runs 15 residues. Trimming pared 0 bases from V and 4 bases from J, leaving 15 bases between. CDR3 region: CSAREGRTVRETQYF. The CDR3 coding sequence is TGCAGTGCTAGAGAGGGCCGGACAGTTCGAGAGACCCAGTACTTC.

This clonotype was counted only a few times. This rearrangement joins TRBV20-1 to TRBJ2-1; 7 positions agree with TRBD2. V lost 5 bases to trimming and J lost 4 bases; unmatched junction nucleotides: 8. The CDR3 length is 14 residues. Per the germline V gene, CDR1 is DFQATT and CDR2 is SNEGSKA (reference sequence). The CDR3 loop is CSAQPGTKYNEQFF. In DNA, the CDR3 is TGCAGTGCTCAGCCCGGGACTAAATACAATGAGCAGTTCTTC.

This clonotype was observed many times. The genes are TRBV12-3 or TRBV12-4 and TRBJ2-5; 8 nucleotides agree with TRBD1. The CDR3 sequence is 16 residues long. J lost 1 base, V lost 5 bases, and 9 bases had no gene match. CDR3 bases: TGTGCCAGCAGTCACGGACAGGGAAAGGTCCAAGAGACCCAGTACTTC. The encoded protein is CASSHGQGKVQETQYF.

This clonotype was detected ten times or more. The chain combines TRBV15 with TRBJ1-4; possibly TRBD1 for D (5 bases). Germline V lookup: CDR1 LNHNV, CDR2 YYDKDF (reference sequence). This CDR3 region has 15 residues. V was trimmed by 5 bases and J by 4 bases, leaving 14 bases between them. The CDR3 nucleotides read TGTGCCACCAGCGTCTACAGGATTCTTAATGAAAAACTGTTTTTT. Amino acid sequence: CATSVYRILNEKLFF. Looking up the rest from reference TRBV15 and TRBJ1-4 gives the full variable domain: DAMVIQNPRYQVTQFGKPVTLSCSQTLNHNVMYWYQQKSSQAPKLLFHYYDKDFNNEADTPDNFQSRRPNTSFCFLDIRSPGLGDTAMYLCATSVYRILNEKLFFGSGTQLSVL.